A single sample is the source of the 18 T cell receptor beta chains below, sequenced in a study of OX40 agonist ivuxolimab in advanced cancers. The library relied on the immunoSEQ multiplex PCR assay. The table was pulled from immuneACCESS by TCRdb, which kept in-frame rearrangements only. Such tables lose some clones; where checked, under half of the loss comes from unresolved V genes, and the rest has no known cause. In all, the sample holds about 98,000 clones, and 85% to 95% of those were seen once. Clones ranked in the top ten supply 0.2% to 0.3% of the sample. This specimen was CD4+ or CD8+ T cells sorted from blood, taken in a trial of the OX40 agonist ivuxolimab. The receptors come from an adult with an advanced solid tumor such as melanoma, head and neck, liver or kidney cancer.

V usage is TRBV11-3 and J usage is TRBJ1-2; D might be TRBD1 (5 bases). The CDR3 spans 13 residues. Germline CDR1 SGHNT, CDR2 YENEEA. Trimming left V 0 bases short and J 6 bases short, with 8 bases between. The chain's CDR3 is CASSLDRDDGYTF. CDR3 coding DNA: TGTGCCAGCAGCTTAGACAGGGACGATGGCTACACCTTC.

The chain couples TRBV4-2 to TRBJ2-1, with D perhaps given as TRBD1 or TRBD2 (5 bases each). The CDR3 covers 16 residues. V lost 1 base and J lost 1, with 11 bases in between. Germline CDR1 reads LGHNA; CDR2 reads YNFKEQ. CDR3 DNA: TGTGCCAGCAGCCAAGTCGGGGCAGCGTCCTACAATGAGCAGTTCTTC. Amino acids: CASSQVGAASYNEQFF.

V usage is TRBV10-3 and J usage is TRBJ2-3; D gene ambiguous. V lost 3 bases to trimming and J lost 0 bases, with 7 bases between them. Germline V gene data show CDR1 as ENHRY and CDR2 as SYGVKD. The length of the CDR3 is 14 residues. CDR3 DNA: TGTGCCATCAGTGACCGTATGAGCACAGATACGCAGTATTTT. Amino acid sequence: CAISDRMSTDTQYF.

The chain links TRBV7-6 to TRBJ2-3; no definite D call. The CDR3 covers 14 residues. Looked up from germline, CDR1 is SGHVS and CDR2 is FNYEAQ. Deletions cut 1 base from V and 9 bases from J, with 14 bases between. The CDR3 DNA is TGTGCCAGCAGCTTAGTGGTTGCCGCCGGGACGCAGTATTTT. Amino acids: CASSLVVAAGTQYF.

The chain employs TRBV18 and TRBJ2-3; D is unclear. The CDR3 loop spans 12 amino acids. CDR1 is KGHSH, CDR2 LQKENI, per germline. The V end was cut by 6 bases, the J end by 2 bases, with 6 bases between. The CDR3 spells CASSPNTDTQYF. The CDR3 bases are TGTGCCAGCTCCCCGAACACAGATACGCAGTATTTT.

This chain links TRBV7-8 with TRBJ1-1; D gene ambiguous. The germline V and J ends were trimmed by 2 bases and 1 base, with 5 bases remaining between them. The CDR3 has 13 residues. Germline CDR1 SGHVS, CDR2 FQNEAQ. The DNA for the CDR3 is TGTGCCAGCAGCTTATCGGGGAACACTGAAGCTTTCTTT. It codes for CASSLSGNTEAFF.

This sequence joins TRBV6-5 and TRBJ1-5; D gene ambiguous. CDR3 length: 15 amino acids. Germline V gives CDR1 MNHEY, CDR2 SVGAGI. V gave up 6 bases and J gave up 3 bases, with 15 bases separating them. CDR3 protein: CASRHIVGDNQPQHF. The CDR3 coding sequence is TGTGCCAGCAGACACATTGTTGGAGACAATCAGCCCCAGCATTTT.

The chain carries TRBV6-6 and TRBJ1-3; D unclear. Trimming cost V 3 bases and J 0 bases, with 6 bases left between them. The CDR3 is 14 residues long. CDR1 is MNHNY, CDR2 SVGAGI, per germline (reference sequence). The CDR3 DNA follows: TGTGCCAGCAGTTATCAGAGCTCTGGAAACACCATATATTTT. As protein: CASSYQSSGNTIYF.

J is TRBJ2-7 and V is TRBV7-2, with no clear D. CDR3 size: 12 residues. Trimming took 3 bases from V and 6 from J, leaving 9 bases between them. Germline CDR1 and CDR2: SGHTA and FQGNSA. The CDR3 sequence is CASSFRPLEQYF. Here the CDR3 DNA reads TGTGCCAGCAGCTTTCGCCCCCTCGAGCAGTACTTC.

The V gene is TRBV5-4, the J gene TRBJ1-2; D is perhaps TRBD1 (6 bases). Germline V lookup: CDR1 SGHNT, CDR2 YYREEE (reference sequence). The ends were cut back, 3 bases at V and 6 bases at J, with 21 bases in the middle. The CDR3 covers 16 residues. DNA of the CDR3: TGTGCCAGCAGCTCCAAGACCGACGGGGGCGCGGATGGCTACACCTTC. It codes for CASSSKTDGGADGYTF.

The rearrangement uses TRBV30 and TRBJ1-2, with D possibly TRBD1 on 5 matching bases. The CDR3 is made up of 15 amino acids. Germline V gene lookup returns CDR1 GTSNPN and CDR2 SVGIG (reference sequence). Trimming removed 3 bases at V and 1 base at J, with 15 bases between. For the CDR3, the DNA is TGTGCCTGGAGGGGTGGCAGGGTATTTAACTATGGCTACACCTTC. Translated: CAWRGGRVFNYGYTF. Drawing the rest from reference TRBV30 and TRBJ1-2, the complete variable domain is SQTIHQWPATLVQPVGSPLSLECTVEGTSNPNLYWYRQAAGRGLQLLFYSVGIGQISSEVPQNLSASRPQDRQFILSSKKLLLSDSGFYLCAWRGGRVFNYGYTFGSGTRLTVV.

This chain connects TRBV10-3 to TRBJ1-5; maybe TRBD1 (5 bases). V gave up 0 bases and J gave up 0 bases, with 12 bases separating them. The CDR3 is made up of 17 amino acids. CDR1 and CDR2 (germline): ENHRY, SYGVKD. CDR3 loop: CAISESRGPSSNQPQHF. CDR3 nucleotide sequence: TGTGCCATCAGTGAGTCACGGGGACCCTCTAGCAATCAGCCCCAGCATTTT.

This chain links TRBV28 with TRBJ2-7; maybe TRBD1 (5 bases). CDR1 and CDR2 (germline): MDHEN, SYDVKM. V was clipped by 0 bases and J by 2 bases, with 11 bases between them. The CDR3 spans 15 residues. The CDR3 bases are TGTGCCAGCAGTTTATGGGCCAGGACAACCTACGAGCAGTACTTC. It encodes CASSLWARTTYEQYF. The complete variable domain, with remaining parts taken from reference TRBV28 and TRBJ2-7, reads DVKVTQSSRYLVKRTGEKVFLECVQDMDHENMFWYRQDPGLGLRLIYFSYDVKMKEKGDIPEGYSVSREKKERFSLILESASTNQTSMYLCASSLWARTTYEQYFGPGTRLTVT.

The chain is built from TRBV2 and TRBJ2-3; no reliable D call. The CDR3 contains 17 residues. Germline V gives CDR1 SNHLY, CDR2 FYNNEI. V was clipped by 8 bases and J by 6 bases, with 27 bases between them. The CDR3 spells CASVAGRGSQDPDTQYF. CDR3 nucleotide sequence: TGTGCCAGCGTTGCTGGACGTGGTTCACAAGACCCGGATACGCAGTATTTT.

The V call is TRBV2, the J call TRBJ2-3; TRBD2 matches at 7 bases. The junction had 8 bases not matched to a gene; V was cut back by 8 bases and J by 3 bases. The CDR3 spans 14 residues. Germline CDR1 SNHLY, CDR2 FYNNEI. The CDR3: CASVGLVTTDTQYF. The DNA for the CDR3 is TGTGCCAGCGTCGGACTAGTAACGACAGATACGCAGTATTTT.

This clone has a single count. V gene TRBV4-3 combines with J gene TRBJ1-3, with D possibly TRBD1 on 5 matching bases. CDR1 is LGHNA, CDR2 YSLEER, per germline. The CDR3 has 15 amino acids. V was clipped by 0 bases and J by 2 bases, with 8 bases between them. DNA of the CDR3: TGCGCCAGCAGCCAAGAGGGGGGTCCTGGAAACACCATATATTTT. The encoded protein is CASSQEGGPGNTIYF.

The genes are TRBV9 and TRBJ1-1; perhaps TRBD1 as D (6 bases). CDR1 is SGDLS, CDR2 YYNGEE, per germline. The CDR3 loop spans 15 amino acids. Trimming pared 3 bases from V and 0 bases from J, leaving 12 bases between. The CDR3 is CASSAGGAMNTEAFF. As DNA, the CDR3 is TGTGCCAGCAGCGCCGGGGGCGCCATGAACACTGAAGCTTTCTTT.

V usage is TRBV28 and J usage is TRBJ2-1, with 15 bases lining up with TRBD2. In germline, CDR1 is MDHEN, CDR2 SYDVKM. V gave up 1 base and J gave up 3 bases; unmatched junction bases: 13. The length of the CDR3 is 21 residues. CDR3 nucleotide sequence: TGTGCCAGCAGTTTATCCCCCCGGACTAGCGGGGGGGTTTCAGACTACAATGAGCAGTTCTTC. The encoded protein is CASSLSPRTSGGVSDYNEQFF. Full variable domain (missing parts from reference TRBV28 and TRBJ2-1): DVKVTQSSRYLVKRTGEKVFLECVQDMDHENMFWYRQDPGLGLRLIYFSYDVKMKEKGDIPEGYSVSREKKERFSLILESASTNQTSMYLCASSLSPRTSGGVSDYNEQFFGPGTRLTVL.